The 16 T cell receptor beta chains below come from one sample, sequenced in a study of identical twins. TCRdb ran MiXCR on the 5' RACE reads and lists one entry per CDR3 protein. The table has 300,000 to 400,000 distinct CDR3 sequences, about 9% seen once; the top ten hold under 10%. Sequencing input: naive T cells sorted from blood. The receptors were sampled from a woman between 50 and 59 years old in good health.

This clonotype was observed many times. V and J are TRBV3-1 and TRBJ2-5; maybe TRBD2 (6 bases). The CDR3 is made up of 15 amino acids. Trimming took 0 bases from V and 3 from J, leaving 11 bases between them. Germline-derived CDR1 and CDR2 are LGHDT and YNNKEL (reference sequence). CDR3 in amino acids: CASSQEVWTKETQYF. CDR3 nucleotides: TGTGCCAGCAGCCAAGAAGTATGGACTAAAGAGACCCAGTACTTC.

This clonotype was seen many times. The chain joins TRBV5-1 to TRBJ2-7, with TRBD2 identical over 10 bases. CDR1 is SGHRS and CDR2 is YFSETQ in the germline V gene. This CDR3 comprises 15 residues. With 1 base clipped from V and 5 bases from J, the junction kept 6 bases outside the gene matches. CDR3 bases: TGCGCCAGCAGCTTGACTCTAGCGGGAGCCCACGAGCAGTACTTC. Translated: CASSLTLAGAHEQYF.

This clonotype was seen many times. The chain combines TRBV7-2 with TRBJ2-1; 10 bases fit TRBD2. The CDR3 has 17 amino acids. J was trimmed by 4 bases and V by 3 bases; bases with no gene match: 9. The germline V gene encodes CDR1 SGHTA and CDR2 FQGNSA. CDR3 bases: TGTGCCAGCAGCTTTTACCCACTAGCGGGAAGTTACAATGAGCAGTTCTTC. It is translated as CASSFYPLAGSYNEQFF.

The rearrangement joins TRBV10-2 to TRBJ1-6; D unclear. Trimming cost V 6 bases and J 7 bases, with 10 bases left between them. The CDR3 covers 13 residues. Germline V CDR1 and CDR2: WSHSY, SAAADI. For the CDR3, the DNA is TGCGCCAGCAGGACGGATAGGAATTCACCCCTCCACTTT. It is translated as CASRTDRNSPLHF.

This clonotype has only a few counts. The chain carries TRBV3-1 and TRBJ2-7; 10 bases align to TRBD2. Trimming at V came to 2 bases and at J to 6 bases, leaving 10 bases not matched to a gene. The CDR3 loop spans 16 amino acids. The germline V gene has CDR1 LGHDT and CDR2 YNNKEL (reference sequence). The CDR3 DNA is TGTGCCAGCAGCCAAACAGGGACCGGGACTAGCGCCGAGCAGTACTTC. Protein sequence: CASSQTGTGTSAEQYF.

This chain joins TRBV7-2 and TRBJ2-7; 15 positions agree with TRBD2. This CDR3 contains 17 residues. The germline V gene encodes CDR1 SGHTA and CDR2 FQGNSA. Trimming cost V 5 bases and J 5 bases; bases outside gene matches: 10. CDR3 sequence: CASSPGLAGGGDHEQYF. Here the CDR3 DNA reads TGTGCCAGCAGCCCGGGACTAGCGGGAGGTGGTGACCACGAGCAGTACTTC.

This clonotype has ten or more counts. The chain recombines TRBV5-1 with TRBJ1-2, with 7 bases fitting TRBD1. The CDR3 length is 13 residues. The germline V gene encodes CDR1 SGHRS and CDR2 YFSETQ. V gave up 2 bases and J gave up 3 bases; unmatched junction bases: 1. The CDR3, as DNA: TGCGCCAGCAGCTTTGACAGGGACTATGGCTACACCTTC. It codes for CASSFDRDYGYTF.

The CDR3 loop reads CAISESAPAGYGYTF. The CDR3, as DNA: TGTGCCATCAGTGAGTCAGCCCCCGCGGGCTATGGCTACACCTTC. The V and J genes are TRBV10-3 and TRBJ1-2; D call uncertain. The CDR3 length is 15 residues. V was clipped by 0 bases and J by 4 bases, with 12 bases between them. Germline values: CDR1 ENHRY, CDR2 SYGVKD.

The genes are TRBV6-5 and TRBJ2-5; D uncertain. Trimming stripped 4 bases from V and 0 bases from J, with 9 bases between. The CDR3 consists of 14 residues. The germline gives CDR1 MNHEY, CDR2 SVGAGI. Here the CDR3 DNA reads TGTGCCAGCAGTTCGTATCAGGACCAAGAGACCCAGTACTTC. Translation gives CASSSYQDQETQYF.

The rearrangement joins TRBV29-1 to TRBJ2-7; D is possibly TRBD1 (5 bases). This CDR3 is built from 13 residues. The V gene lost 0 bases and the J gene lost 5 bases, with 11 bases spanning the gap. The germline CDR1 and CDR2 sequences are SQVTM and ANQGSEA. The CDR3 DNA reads TGCAGCGTTGAAGACGGCCAGGGCCACGAGCAGTACTTC. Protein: CSVEDGQGHEQYF.

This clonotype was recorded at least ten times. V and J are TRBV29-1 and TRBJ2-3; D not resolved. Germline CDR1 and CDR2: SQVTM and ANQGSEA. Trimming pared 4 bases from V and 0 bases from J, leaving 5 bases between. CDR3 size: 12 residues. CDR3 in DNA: TGCAGCGTTGGCAGAAGCACAGATACGCAGTATTTT. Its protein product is CSVGRSTDTQYF.

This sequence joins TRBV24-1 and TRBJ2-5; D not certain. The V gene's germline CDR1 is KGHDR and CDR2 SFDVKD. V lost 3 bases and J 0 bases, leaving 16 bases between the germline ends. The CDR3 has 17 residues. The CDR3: CATSDPNSGSNQETQYF. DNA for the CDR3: TGTGCCACCAGTGATCCCAACAGTGGCTCAAACCAAGAGACCCAGTACTTC.

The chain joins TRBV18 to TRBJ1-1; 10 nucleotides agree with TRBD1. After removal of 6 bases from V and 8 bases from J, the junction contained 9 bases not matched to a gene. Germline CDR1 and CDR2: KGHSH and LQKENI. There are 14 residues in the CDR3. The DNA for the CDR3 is TGTGCCAGCTCGTCCGGGACAGGGGTCGTAGAAGCTTTCTTT. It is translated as CASSSGTGVVEAFF.

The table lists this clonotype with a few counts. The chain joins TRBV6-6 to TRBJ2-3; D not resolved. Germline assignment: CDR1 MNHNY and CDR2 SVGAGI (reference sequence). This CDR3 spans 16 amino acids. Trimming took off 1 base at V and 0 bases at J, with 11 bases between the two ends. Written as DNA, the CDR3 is TGTGCCAGCAGTTACTTTGTCTCAGGTAGCACAGATACGCAGTATTTT. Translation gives CASSYFVSGSTDTQYF.

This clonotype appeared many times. The CDR3 DNA reads as TGTGCCACCAGTGATCCGTCCGTAGGACTAGCGAGGGAGACCCAGTACTTC. It translates to CATSDPSVGLARETQYF. V gene TRBV24-1 combines with J gene TRBJ2-5, with 9 bases lining up with TRBD2. Germline V CDR1 and CDR2: KGHDR, SFDVKD. The CDR3 contains 17 residues. V lost 3 bases, J lost 5 bases, and 12 bases stayed unmatched.

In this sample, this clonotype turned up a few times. For the CDR3, the DNA is TGTGCCAGCAGCCCTACCCAGATCAAAGCGTACTTC. Encoded protein: CASSPTQIKAYF. V and J are TRBV11-2 and TRBJ2-5; D call uncertain. From germline, CDR1 is SGHAT and CDR2 FQNNGV. V shed 5 bases and J shed 13 bases, with 17 bases lying between them. The CDR3 consists of 12 residues.